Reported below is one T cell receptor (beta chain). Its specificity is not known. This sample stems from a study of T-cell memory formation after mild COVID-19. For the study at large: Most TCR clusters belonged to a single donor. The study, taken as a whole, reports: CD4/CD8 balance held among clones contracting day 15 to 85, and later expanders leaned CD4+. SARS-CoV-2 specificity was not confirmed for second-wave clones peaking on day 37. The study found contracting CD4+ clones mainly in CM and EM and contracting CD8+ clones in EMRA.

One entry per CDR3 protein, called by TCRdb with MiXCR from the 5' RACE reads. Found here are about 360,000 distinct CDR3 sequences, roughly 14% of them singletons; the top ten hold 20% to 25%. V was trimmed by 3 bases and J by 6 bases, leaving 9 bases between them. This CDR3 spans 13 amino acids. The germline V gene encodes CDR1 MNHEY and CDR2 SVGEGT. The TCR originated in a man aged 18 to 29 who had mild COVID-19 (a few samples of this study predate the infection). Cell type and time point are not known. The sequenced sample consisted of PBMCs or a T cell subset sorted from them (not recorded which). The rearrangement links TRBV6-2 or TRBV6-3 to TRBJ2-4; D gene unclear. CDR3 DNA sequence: TGTGCCAGCAGTTATCGAGATTTAAACATTCAGTACTTC. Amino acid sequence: CASSYRDLNIQYF.